Listed below are T cell receptor beta chains from one sample, sequenced in a study of T cell changes during pregnancy in multiple sclerosis. TCRdb's copy holds only in-frame clones and misses some; the assay was immunoSEQ multiplex PCR. The sample shows under 55,000 clones, 93% of them seen only once. This material consisted of peripheral blood, taken in the second trimester of pregnancy. The receptors stem from a female donor with multiple sclerosis, enrolled in a pregnancy study. Both conserved end residues are part of each CDR3. The D gene is left open where the match is weak. A row's size may be missing; if present it is once, few, many or a size class.

j_call | clone_size | v_call | d_call | cdr3_aa | cdr3_nt
TRBJ2-2 | - | TRBV27 | TRBD1 | CASRTGGTGELFF | TGTGCCAGCAGGACAGGGGGCACCGGGGAGCTGTTTTTT
TRBJ2-1 | - | TRBV2 | TRBD2 | CASGTSGYNEQFF | TGTGCCAGCGGGACTAGCGGATACAATGAGCAGTTCTTC
TRBJ2-2 | - | TRBV27 | TRBD2 | CASSGTSVPGELFF | TGTGCCAGCAGCGGGACTAGCGTTCCCGGGGAGCTGTTTTTT
TRBJ2-3 | - | TRBV7-8 | TRBD1 | CASSSRQGGTDTQYF | TGTGCCAGCAGCAGTAGACAGGGAGGCACAGATACGCAGTATTTT
TRBJ2-2 | - | TRBV7-9 | - | CASSSPSGELFF | TGTGCCAGCAGCTCCCCCTCGGGGGAGCTGTTTTTT
TRBJ1-5 | - | TRBV15 | - | CATSPGQNNQPQHF | TGTGCCACCAGCCCAGGACAGAACAATCAGCCCCAGCATTTT
TRBJ2-7 | - | TRBV7-9 | - | CASSPRDSAYEQYF | TGTGCCAGCAGCCCGCGGGACTCCGCCTACGAGCAGTACTTC
TRBJ1-2 | - | TRBV7-9 | - | CASSLAPGDGYTF | TGTGCCAGCAGCTTAGCGCCGGGAGATGGCTACACCTTC
TRBJ2-7 | - | TRBV4-1 | TRBD2 | CASSHLAGGPYEQYF | TGCGCCAGCAGTCACCTAGCGGGAGGACCCTACGAGCAGTACTTC
TRBJ2-7 | - | TRBV29-1 | - | CSVTSLISYEQYF | TGCAGCGTTACTTCATTAATCTCCTACGAGCAGTACTTC
TRBJ2-7 | - | TRBV6-5 | - | CASSSVRHGDYEQYF | TGTGCCAGCAGTTCGGTTAGGCACGGAGACTACGAGCAGTACTTC
TRBJ2-7 | once | TRBV11-2 | TRBD2 | CASSLGLAGVRVPHEQYF | TGTGCCAGCAGCTTGGGACTAGCGGGAGTAAGGGTCCCCCACGAGCAGTACTTC
TRBJ2-7 | - | TRBV6-1 | TRBD2 | CASSVSGEAYEQYF | TGTGCCAGCAGCGTAAGCGGGGAGGCATACGAGCAGTACTTC
TRBJ2-7 | - | TRBV19 | TRBD1 | CASSMWTGTGGSEQYF | TGTGCCAGTAGTATGTGGACCGGGACAGGGGGCTCCGAGCAGTACTTC
TRBJ1-5 | - | TRBV27 | TRBD1 | CASRLTGGGNQPQHF | TGTGCCAGCAGACTCACAGGGGGCGGCAATCAGCCCCAGCATTTT
TRBJ2-1 | - | TRBV7-2 | - | CASSLGQGSSYNEQFF | TGTGCCAGCAGCTTAGGTCAGGGTAGCTCCTACAATGAGCAGTTCTTC
TRBJ1-5 | - | TRBV4-3 | TRBD1 | CASSQDLGGLGNQPQHF | TGCGCCAGCAGCCAAGATTTAGGGGGCTTGGGCAATCAGCCCCAGCATTTT
TRBJ2-3 | - | TRBV9 | - | CASSVGGRVGDTQYF | TGTGCCAGCAGCGTAGGTGGCAGGGTGGGAGATACGCAGTATTTT
TRBJ1-2 | - | TRBV5-6 | - | CASSLGQRLNYGYTF | TGTGCCAGCAGCTTGGGGCAGAGGCTTAACTATGGCTACACCTTC
TRBJ1-5 | once | TRBV6-5 | - | CASSNRGTSNQPQHF | TGTGCCAGCAGTAACCGCGGCACTAGCAATCAGCCCCAGCATTTT
TRBJ2-1 | - | TRBV27 | - | CASSQALGSYNEQFF | TGTGCCAGCAGCCAGGCCCTTGGCTCCTACAATGAGCAGTTCTTC
TRBJ2-1 | - | TRBV5-1 | TRBD2 | CASSERGSSYNEQFF | TGCGCCAGCAGTGAGCGGGGGAGCTCCTACAATGAGCAGTTCTTC